These 32 T cell receptor beta chains came from one sample sequenced in a study of cytomegalovirus exposure and HLA in healthy donors. Researchers ran the PCR with 60 Vbeta and 13 Jbeta primers. TCRdb's copy holds only in-frame clones and misses some; the assay was immunoSEQ multiplex PCR. This table holds roughly 150,000 clones, 73% found once. Source material: PBMCs. These receptors all come from a woman under 30 in good health and CMV-seronegative.

The chain employs TRBV5-4 and TRBJ2-5, with 8 bases fitting TRBD2. The CDR3 sequence is 15 residues long. Trimming removed 1 base from V and 5 bases from J; junction bases left unmatched: 7. Germline assignment: CDR1 SGHNT and CDR2 YYREEE (reference sequence). The CDR3 DNA reads TGTGCCAGCAGCTTGTCAGCGGGAGCCGGGGAGACCCAGTACTTC. As protein: CASSLSAGAGETQYF.

On this clone: The same CDR3 is also encoded by other DNA sequences in this sample. The chain couples TRBV10-1 to TRBJ1-2; 9 bases are shared with TRBD1. V gave up 9 bases and J gave up 4 bases; unmatched junction bases: 12. The CDR3 is 15 residues long. The germline V gene encodes CDR1 WNHNN and CDR2 SYGVQD (reference sequence). Here the CDR3 DNA reads TGCGCCAGGGCCCCCCGGGACAGGGAGCCCTATGGCTACACCTTC. This gives the protein CARAPRDREPYGYTF.

The chain is built from TRBV7-2 and TRBJ1-1; D is perhaps TRBD1 (6 bases). The CDR3 has 15 amino acids. Trimming cost V 6 bases and J 1 base, with 15 bases left between them. CDR1 and CDR2 (germline): SGHTA, FQGNSA. CDR3 coding DNA: TGTGCCAGCAGACAGGGCCGGACGGGGAACACTGAAGCTTTCTTT. As protein: CASRQGRTGNTEAFF.

The genes are TRBV7-9 and TRBJ2-1, with TRBD2 identical over 9 bases. The CDR3 extends over 15 amino acids. Trimming cost V 5 bases and J 0 bases; bases outside gene matches: 2. CDR1 is SEHNR and CDR2 is FQNEAQ in the germline V gene (reference sequence). CDR3 sequence (DNA): TGTGCCAGCAGCCATAGCGGGAGCTCCTACAATGAGCAGTTCTTC. Encoded protein: CASSHSGSSYNEQFF.

This clone was counted a single time. A junction boundary mismatches the germline segment, possibly from a read error. This rearrangement joins TRBV6-5 to TRBJ2-1; the D gene is possibly TRBD2 (6 bases). This CDR3 has 15 residues. The germline CDR1 and CDR2 sequences are MNHEY and SVGAGI. CDR3 bases: TGTGCCAGCAGTTACTCGACTGGGGAGGACAATGAACAGTTCTTC. Translation gives CASSYSTGEDNEQFF.

The J gene is TRBJ1-2, the V gene TRBV28; 7 bases are a match to TRBD1. The CDR3 consists of 13 residues. After removal of 5 bases from V and 8 bases from J, the junction contained 8 bases not matched to a gene. Germline CDR1 reads MDHEN; CDR2 reads SYDVKM. The CDR3 sequence is CASSVSRGRGYTF. The CDR3 nucleotides are TGTGCCAGCAGTGTCTCCAGGGGGAGGGGCTACACCTTC.

The rearrangement joins TRBV30 to TRBJ1-6; perhaps TRBD1 as D (6 bases). CDR3 length: 14 residues. Trimming cost V 0 bases and J 10 bases, with 13 bases left between them. Per the germline V gene, CDR1 is GTSNPN and CDR2 is SVGIG (reference sequence). CDR3 nucleotides: TGTGCCTGGAGTGTGGGCAGGGGCAACTCACCCCTCCACTTT. Translation: CAWSVGRGNSPLHF.

V is TRBV27 and J is TRBJ2-7; 7 bases line up with TRBD1. The CDR3 runs to 17 residues. Unmatched junction bases numbered 16, after V lost 8 bases and J lost 0 bases. Germline loops: CDR1 MNHEY, CDR2 SMNVEV (reference sequence). The CDR3 protein is CASGVGQLPKYSYEQYF. CDR3 sequence (DNA): TGTGCCAGCGGGGTGGGACAGCTCCCTAAGTACTCCTACGAGCAGTACTTC.

The V call is TRBV4-3, the J call TRBJ2-5, with 7 positions matching TRBD2. The DNA end is more similar to TRBJ2-7, so the J call may be wrong. The length of the CDR3 is 14 residues. Germline V gene data show CDR1 as LGHNA and CDR2 as YSLEER. The CDR3 coding sequence is TGCGCCAGCAGCCGAGGACTAGGACCCTACGAGCAGTACTTC. It is translated as CASSRGLGPYEQYF.

The rearrangement links TRBV11-2 to TRBJ2-7; 15 bases fit TRBD2. With V trimmed by 5 bases and J by 4 bases, 3 bases remained unmatched. The CDR3 covers 15 residues. CDR1 SGHAT and CDR2 FQNNGV come from the germline V gene. CDR3 sequence (DNA): TGTGCCAGCAGCCCGGGACTAGCGGGAGGTTACGAGCAGTACGTC. Encoded protein: CASSPGLAGGYEQYV.

V is TRBV7-2 and J is TRBJ2-5; 8 bases align to TRBD2. The length of the CDR3 is 16 residues. Germline V lookup: CDR1 SGHTA, CDR2 FQGNSA. V shed 5 bases, J shed 2 bases, and the junction held 10 bases outside the gene matches. In DNA, the CDR3 is TGTGCCAGCAGCCGTAGCGGGGTGCATGGACAAGAGACCCAGTACTTC. Protein product: CASSRSGVHGQETQYF.

The chain couples TRBV7-4 to TRBJ2-7; TRBD1 matches 7 bases. The length of the CDR3 is 14 residues. Trimming at V came to 5 bases and at J to 3 bases, leaving 7 bases not matched to a gene. Germline V gene lookup returns CDR1 SGHVT and CDR2 SQSDAQ. Written as DNA, the CDR3 is TGTGCCAGCAGCAACAGGGACAGCCACTACGAGCAGTACTTC. This gives the protein CASSNRDSHYEQYF.

This sequence joins TRBV11-3 and TRBJ2-5; D is undetermined. V gave up 5 bases and J gave up 2 bases, with 15 bases separating them. The CDR3 length is 15 residues. Per the germline V gene, CDR1 is SGHNT and CDR2 is YENEEA. CDR3 bases: TGTGCCAGCAGCCCCAGCCACGGGTTACAAGAGACCCAGTACTTC. As protein: CASSPSHGLQETQYF. Variable domain in full (rest from reference TRBV11-3 and TRBJ2-5): EAGVVQSPRYKIIEKKQPVAFWCNPISGHNTLYWYLQNLGQGPELLIRYENEEAVDDSQLPKDRFSAERLKGVDSTLKIQPAELGDSAVYLCASSPSHGLQETQYFGPGTRLLVL.

Concerning this clone itself: A junction end diverges from the germline sequence, so it may reflect a read error. V gene TRBV7-7 combines with J gene TRBJ2-1; 10 bases are shared with TRBD2. This CDR3 has 16 amino acids. Germline values: CDR1 SSHAT, CDR2 FNYEAQ (reference sequence). The CDR3 spells CASSLTGTSVYNEQFF. CDR3 nucleotides: TGTGCTAGCAGTCTAACCGGGACTAGCGTTTACAATGAGCAGTTCTTC.

This chain links TRBV6-5 with TRBJ2-1, with TRBD2 as a possible D gene (5 bases). Germline V gene lookup returns CDR1 MNHEY and CDR2 SVGAGI. V was pared by 0 bases and J by 2 bases, with 11 bases between. This CDR3 is built from 16 residues. For the CDR3, the DNA is TGTGCCAGCAGTTACTCTGCGGCGGAGGCCTACAATGAGCAGTTCTTC. This translates into CASSYSAAEAYNEQFF.

The chain carries TRBV6-5 and TRBJ2-6; D is perhaps TRBD2 (5 bases). This CDR3 region has 15 residues. CDR1 MNHEY and CDR2 SVGAGI come from the germline V gene. V was clipped by 10 bases and J by 0 bases, with 13 bases between them. The CDR3 reads CATKDRDSGANVLTF. The CDR3, as DNA: TGTGCCACCAAAGACCGGGACTCTGGGGCCAACGTCCTGACTTTC.

This chain joins TRBV5-1 and TRBJ2-3; no clear D. The CDR3 is 16 amino acids. Germline V gives CDR1 SGHRS, CDR2 YFSETQ. Trimming pared 4 bases from V and 0 bases from J, leaving 15 bases between. The CDR3 here is CASSHSPVTSTDTQYF. Written as DNA, the CDR3 is TGCGCCAGCAGCCACTCCCCCGTCACTAGCACAGATACGCAGTATTTT.

The rearrangement joins TRBV5-1 to TRBJ2-5; D unclear. CDR1 is SGHRS and CDR2 is YFSETQ in the germline V gene. V was pared by 2 bases and J by 5 bases, with 13 bases between. The CDR3 extends over 14 amino acids. The CDR3 protein is CASSFSVPVETQYF. In DNA form, the CDR3 reads TGCGCCAGCAGCTTCTCCGTTCCCGTTGAGACCCAGTACTTC.

V usage is TRBV5-1 and J usage is TRBJ2-5; no reliable D call. Germline lookup yields CDR1 SGHRS and CDR2 YFSETQ. Trimming removed 4 bases at V and 4 bases at J, with 14 bases between. The CDR3 is 14 residues long. CDR3 region: CASSPHNTGETQYF. The CDR3, as DNA: TGCGCCAGCAGCCCCCACAACACGGGAGAGACCCAGTACTTC.

J is TRBJ2-1 and V is TRBV7-9, with TRBD2 as a possible D gene (6 bases). This CDR3 is 12 amino acids long. Germline CDR1 reads SEHNR; CDR2 reads FQNEAQ (reference sequence). Deletions cut 5 bases from V and 10 bases from J, with 12 bases between. The CDR3 sequence is CASSAGSAEQFF. CDR3 in DNA: TGTGCCAGCAGCGCGGGGAGTGCCGAGCAGTTCTTC.

The CDR3 loop reads CASSPTSGGASTQYF. The CDR3 nucleotides read TGTGCCAGCAGTCCAACTAGCGGGGGGGCGTCCACGCAGTATTTT. This chain connects TRBV6-4 to TRBJ2-3, with TRBD2 matching over 13 bases. The CDR3 has 15 amino acids. V shed 5 bases, J shed 9 bases, and the junction held 8 bases outside the gene matches. Germline CDR1 MRHNA, CDR2 SNTAGT.

The chain carries TRBV18 and TRBJ1-5; TRBD1 agrees at 7 bases. The CDR3 is 14 residues long. Germline values: CDR1 KGHSH, CDR2 LQKENI. The V gene end was trimmed by 6 bases and the J gene end by 3 bases; junction bases not matched to a gene: 5. CDR3 region: CASSWGQTNQPQHF. The CDR3 region has the DNA TGTGCCAGCTCGTGGGGACAGACCAATCAGCCCCAGCATTTT.

This clone was counted a few times. The chain combines TRBV5-1 with TRBJ2-2, with a tentative D call TRBD1 (7 bases). This CDR3 is 15 amino acids long. Germline CDR1 and CDR2: SGHRS and YFSETQ. V lost 1 base, J lost 3 bases, and 10 bases lay in between. The CDR3 reads CASSLQGGYTGELFF. CDR3 bases: TGCGCCAGCAGCTTGCAGGGGGGCTACACCGGGGAGCTGTTTTTT.

The V and J genes are TRBV6-5 and TRBJ2-3; 7 bases align to TRBD2. Germline V lookup: CDR1 MNHEY, CDR2 SVGAGI. V trimming: 2 bases; J trimming: 3 bases; junction bases outside the gene matches: 5. The CDR3 sequence is 15 residues long. CDR3: CASSYAGEVTDTQYF. The CDR3 coding sequence is TGTGCCAGCAGTTACGCGGGAGAGGTTACAGATACGCAGTATTTT.

The chain recombines TRBV11-2 with TRBJ1-1; D is unresolved. Trimming left V 0 bases short and J 1 base short, with 3 bases between. CDR1 is SGHAT, CDR2 FQNNGV, per germline. The CDR3 loop spans 13 amino acids. Written as DNA, the CDR3 is TGTGCCAGCAGCTTAGACAAGAACACTGAAGCTTTCTTT. Protein sequence: CASSLDKNTEAFF. Based on the CDR3 plus reference TRBV11-2 and TRBJ1-1, the full variable domain is EAGVAQSPRYKIIEKRQSVAFWCNPISGHATLYWYQQILGQGPKLLIQFQNNGVVDDSQLPKDRFSAERLKGVDSTLKIQPAKLEDSAVYLCASSLDKNTEAFFGQGTRLTVV.

The CDR3 sequence is CASTRQGNTEAFF. The DNA of the CDR3 is TGTGCCAGCACCAGACAGGGGAACACTGAAGCTTTCTTT. The gene calls are TRBV6-1 and TRBJ1-1; 7 bases match TRBD1. Germline V CDR1 and CDR2: MNHNS, SASEGT. This CDR3 spans 13 amino acids. Trimming cost V 7 bases and J 1 base; bases outside gene matches: 3.

This chain joins TRBV27 and TRBJ1-4; the match to TRBD1 covers 7 bases. V shed 2 bases and J 3 bases; nucleotides not matched to a gene: 3. Germline V gives CDR1 MNHEY, CDR2 SMNVEV (reference sequence). The CDR3 contains 15 residues. The CDR3 spells CASSLRGRSNEKLFF. CDR3 coding DNA: TGTGCCAGCAGTTTAAGGGGGCGGTCTAATGAAAAACTGTTTTTT.

The rearrangement uses TRBV14 and TRBJ2-1, with unresolved D. CDR1 is SGHDN, CDR2 FVKESK, per germline. CDR3 size: 12 residues. The V end was cut by 4 bases, the J end by 12 bases, with 13 bases between. The CDR3 here is CASSPSNRWQFF. The CDR3 DNA follows: TGTGCCAGCAGCCCCAGTAATCGTTGGCAGTTCTTC.

The chain recombines TRBV30 with TRBJ2-5; TRBD2 matches at 9 bases. After removal of 0 bases from V and 5 bases from J, the junction contained 7 bases not matched to a gene. This CDR3 region has 15 residues. Germline V gene lookup returns CDR1 GTSNPN and CDR2 SVGIG (reference sequence). The CDR3 sequence: CAWSVGSGRGETQYF. The DNA for the CDR3 is TGTGCCTGGAGTGTTGGTAGCGGGAGAGGGGAGACCCAGTACTTC.

This chain links TRBV6-5 with TRBJ2-7, with 8 bases fitting TRBD1. CDR3 size: 14 residues. The J segment lost 5 bases and the V segment lost 8 bases, leaving 11 bases of the junction unmatched. CDR1 and CDR2 (germline): MNHEY, SVGAGI. The CDR3 nucleotides are TGTGCCAGCCAGAGTCGGACAGGGAAGGACGAGCAGTACTTC. As protein: CASQSRTGKDEQYF.

This chain joins TRBV19 and TRBJ2-7; 7 bases map to TRBD2. The CDR3 runs 13 residues. V trimming: 7 bases; J trimming: 6 bases; junction bases outside the gene matches: 9. The germline V gene has CDR1 LNHDA and CDR2 SQIVND (reference sequence). DNA for the CDR3: TGTGCCAGTATGGAGCGGGATCGACCCGAGCAGTACTTC. Protein sequence: CASMERDRPEQYF.

V and J are TRBV18 and TRBJ1-1, with no clear D. The germline gives CDR1 KGHSH, CDR2 LQKENI. With 7 bases removed from V and 8 bases from J, the gap between germline ends came to 11 bases. The CDR3 runs 11 residues. This CDR3 is CASFTGVEAFF. CDR3 nucleotides: TGTGCCAGCTTTACCGGGGTGGAAGCTTTCTTT.